Following are 15 T cell receptor beta chains from one sample sequenced in a study of technical replicates of blood from a handful of donors. Only in-frame clones appear in the TCRdb table, and some are missing; sequencing was by immunoSEQ multiplex PCR. This repertoire shows 75,000 to 100,000 clones, roughly 96% found once; its top ten account for over 0.25%. Sequencing was done on a sample of T cells isolated from PBMCs. All receptors come from a human donor in good health.

The CDR3 here is CASRKTLDRNYEQYF. As DNA, the CDR3 is TGTGCCAGCAGAAAAACCCTGGACAGGAACTACGAGCAGTACTTC. The chain is built from TRBV6-6 and TRBJ2-7, with 7 positions matching TRBD1. CDR1 is MNHNY, CDR2 SVGAGI, per germline (reference sequence). With V trimmed by 6 bases and J by 3 bases, 11 bases remained unmatched. The CDR3 has 15 amino acids.

Concerning this clone: An end of the junction does not agree with germline; a read error may underlie this. This sequence joins TRBV19 and TRBJ1-3, with D possibly matching TRBD1 (6 bases). The CDR3 runs to 14 residues. Per germline, CDR1 LNHDA and CDR2 SQIVND (reference sequence). The CDR3 coding sequence is TGTGCCAGTAATATAACAGGGACTGGAAACACCATATATTTT. It codes for CASNITGTGNTIYF.

This chain links TRBV5-4 with TRBJ2-7; tentatively, D is TRBD1 (5 bases). Trimming shortened V by 4 bases and J by 1 base, and 15 bases separated the two germline ends. The CDR3 consists of 15 residues. Germline V gene data show CDR1 as SGHNT and CDR2 as YYREEE (reference sequence). The CDR3 DNA is TGTGCCAGCAGCGGCGCACAGGATCCTTCCTACGAGCAGTACTTC. Translating it yields CASSGAQDPSYEQYF.

This clone was counted once. The gene calls are TRBV19 and TRBJ1-2; 9 bases are a match to TRBD1. Unmatched junction bases numbered 7, after V lost 7 bases and J lost 4 bases. Germline V gene data show CDR1 as LNHDA and CDR2 as SQIVND (reference sequence). The CDR3 extends over 14 amino acids. As DNA, the CDR3 is TGTGCCAGTATCGGGGACAGGGCCGTCTATGGCTACACCTTC. Translated, it gives CASIGDRAVYGYTF.

This clone was detected only once. The chain recombines TRBV5-6 with TRBJ2-7, with 8 bases lining up with TRBD2. V dropped 4 bases and J dropped 3; count of bases not matched to a gene: 9. This CDR3 is 15 amino acids long. The germline CDR1 and CDR2 sequences are SGHDT and YYEEEE. The CDR3 loop is CASSPAGGSNYEQYF. CDR3 sequence (DNA): TGTGCCAGCAGCCCGGCGGGGGGATCCAACTACGAGCAGTACTTC.

V and J are TRBV2 and TRBJ2-1; 11 bases align to TRBD2. V dropped 6 bases and J dropped 6; count of bases not matched to a gene: 4. There are 14 residues in the CDR3. Germline V gives CDR1 SNHLY, CDR2 FYNNEI. CDR3 amino acids: CASRKLAGGNEQFF. Written as DNA, the CDR3 is TGTGCCAGCAGGAAGCTAGCGGGGGGCAATGAGCAGTTCTTC.

The CDR3 DNA follows: TGTGCTAGTGGTTTGGGACTTGAAGAGACCCAGTACTTC. It is translated as CASGLGLEETQYF. The chain employs TRBV12-5 and TRBJ2-5; D is uncertain. Germline values: CDR1 LGHNT, CDR2 FRNRAP. The CDR3 consists of 13 residues. V was shortened by 1 base and J by 3 bases, with 6 bases between the two germline ends.

The rearrangement links TRBV5-1 to TRBJ1-4; no clear D gene. CDR3 size: 12 residues. Germline CDR1 SGHRS, CDR2 YFSETQ. Trimming stripped 2 bases from V and 5 bases from J, with 4 bases between. In nucleotides, the CDR3 is TGCGCCAGCAGCTTCCCGAATGAAAAACTGTTTTTT. It codes for CASSFPNEKLFF.

The chain couples TRBV10-3 to TRBJ2-3; 8 bases fit TRBD2. V trimming: 4 bases; J trimming: 5 bases; junction bases outside the gene matches: 8. This CDR3 is built from 15 residues. CDR1 and CDR2 (germline): ENHRY, SYGVKD. CDR3 bases: TGTGCCATCAGTGTTAACGGGAGGGCTGGAGATACGCAGTATTTT. Translated: CAISVNGRAGDTQYF.

The V and J genes are TRBV29-1 and TRBJ1-1; possibly TRBD1 for D (5 bases). Germline CDR1 is SQVTM and CDR2 is ANQGSEA. Trimming removed 3 bases at V and 1 base at J, with 12 bases between. The CDR3 consists of 14 residues. CDR3 nucleotide sequence: TGCAGCGTTGACGGGGGGTTCAGGAACACTGAAGCTTTCTTT. Amino acid sequence: CSVDGGFRNTEAFF.

This clone was seen just once. This chain uses TRBV6-1 with TRBJ1-3; D remains ambiguous. This CDR3 is built from 14 residues. Germline-derived CDR1 and CDR2 are MNHNS and SASEGT. V dropped 6 bases and J dropped 4 bases, with 13 bases sitting between them. As DNA, the CDR3 is TGTGCCAGCAGGGTGGAGGGTGAGGGAAACACCATATATTTT. Its protein product is CASRVEGEGNTIYF.

The J gene is TRBJ1-4, the V gene TRBV30; 9 positions agree with TRBD1. In germline, CDR1 is GTSNPN, CDR2 SVGIG (reference sequence). V lost 5 bases and J lost 5; bases outside the gene matches: 6. The CDR3 totals 14 residues. The CDR3 region has the DNA TGTGCCTGGGCCCAGGACAGGGGAAATGAAAAACTGTTTTTT. The encoded protein is CAWAQDRGNEKLFF.

The J gene is TRBJ2-4, the V gene TRBV14; D is uncertain. CDR1 SGHDN and CDR2 FVKESK come from the germline V gene. V was trimmed by 1 base and J by 8 bases, leaving 9 bases between them. This CDR3 has 13 amino acids. The CDR3 is CASSQGPRDIQYF. CDR3 nucleotides: TGTGCCAGCAGCCAAGGACCCCGGGACATTCAGTACTTC.

This chain joins TRBV19 and TRBJ1-4; maybe TRBD1 (5 bases). The V gene's germline CDR1 is LNHDA and CDR2 SQIVND (reference sequence). The CDR3 is 15 residues long. Trimming removed 6 bases from V and 0 bases from J, with 11 bases in between. The CDR3 DNA reads as TGTGCCAGTAGGAAACAGGCTACAACTAATGAAAAACTGTTTTTT. Translation gives CASRKQATTNEKLFF.

V and J are TRBV27 and TRBJ2-7; the match to TRBD1 covers 7 bases. V lost 6 bases and J lost 4; bases outside the gene matches: 15. The CDR3 contains 16 residues. Germline V gene data show CDR1 as MNHEY and CDR2 as SMNVEV (reference sequence). CDR3 in amino acids: CASRGHNRGDLYEQYF. The CDR3 DNA reads TGTGCCAGCAGAGGTCATAACAGGGGCGATCTATACGAGCAGTACTTC.